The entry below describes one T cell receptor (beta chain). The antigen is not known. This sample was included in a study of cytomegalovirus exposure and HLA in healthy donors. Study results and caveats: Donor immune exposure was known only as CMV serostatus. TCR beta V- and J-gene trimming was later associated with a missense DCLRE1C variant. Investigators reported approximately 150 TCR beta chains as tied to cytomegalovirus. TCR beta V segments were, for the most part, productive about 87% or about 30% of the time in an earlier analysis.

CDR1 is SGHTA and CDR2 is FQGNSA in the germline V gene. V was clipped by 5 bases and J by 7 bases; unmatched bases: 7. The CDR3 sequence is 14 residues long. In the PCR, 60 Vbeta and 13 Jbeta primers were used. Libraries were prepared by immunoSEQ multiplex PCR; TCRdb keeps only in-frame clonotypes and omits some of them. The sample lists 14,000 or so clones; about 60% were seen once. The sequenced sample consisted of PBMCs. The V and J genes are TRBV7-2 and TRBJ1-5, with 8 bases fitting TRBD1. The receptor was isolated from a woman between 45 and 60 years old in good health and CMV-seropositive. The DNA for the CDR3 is TGTGCCAGCAGCCAAGACAGGGGAAAACAGCCCCAGCATTTT. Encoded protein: CASSQDRGKQPQHF.